Shown below are 13 T cell receptor beta chains from a single sample sequenced in a study of T cells after yellow fever vaccination. TCRdb fed the 5' RACE reads into MiXCR, producing one record per CDR3 protein. The sample shows a few hundred thousand distinct CDR3 sequences, approximately 16% of them seen only once. The sequences come from PBMCs, collected 4 to 5 days after the first yellow fever vaccination. The receptors originated from a man younger than 35 who received the YFV17D yellow fever vaccine.

This clonotype was recorded a few times. The DNA of the CDR3 is TGCGCCAGCAGCCAAGAGTATTATGGTGAAGCTTTCTTT. It encodes CASSQEYYGEAFF. This chain links TRBV4-3 with TRBJ1-1; the D is unclear. This CDR3 has 13 amino acids. Deletions cut 0 bases from V and 7 bases from J, with 9 bases between. Germline V gives CDR1 LGHNA, CDR2 YSLEER.

J is TRBJ2-5 and V is TRBV4-2, with D possibly being TRBD2 (6 bases). Germline V gives CDR1 LGHNA, CDR2 YNFKEQ. V was pared by 1 base and J by 2 bases, with 14 bases between. CDR3 length equals 16 residues. CDR3 in amino acids: CASSQAESGGQETQYF. The CDR3 DNA sequence: TGTGCCAGCAGCCAAGCGGAGTCCGGGGGACAAGAGACCCAGTACTTC.

V is TRBV12-3 or TRBV12-4 and J is TRBJ2-3; D is uncertain. The CDR3 totals 15 residues. The V end lost 5 bases, the J end lost 4 bases, and 16 bases lay between the germline ends. In nucleotides, the CDR3 is TGTGCCAGCAGTCCCCGGGCTAGTGGCCCAGATACGCAGTATTTT. Encoded protein: CASSPRASGPDTQYF.

The rearrangement uses TRBV30 and TRBJ2-1, with D unclear. The length of the CDR3 is 10 residues. The germline V gene has CDR1 GTSNPN and CDR2 SVGIG (reference sequence). Trimming took 1 base from V and 9 from J, leaving 4 bases between them. The CDR3 loop reads CAWSAGEQFF. In nucleotides, the CDR3 is TGTGCCTGGAGTGCTGGTGAGCAGTTCTTC.

This clonotype was seen only a few times. The chain has TRBV7-9 and TRBJ1-2; D is unresolved. The CDR3 sequence is 14 residues long. The V gene's germline CDR1 is SEHNR and CDR2 FQNEAQ (reference sequence). V was trimmed by 0 bases and J by 0 bases, leaving 5 bases between them. The CDR3 protein is CASSLAISNYGYTF. The CDR3 DNA reads as TGTGCCAGCAGCTTAGCAATATCTAACTATGGCTACACCTTC.

The rearrangement links TRBV15 to TRBJ2-6; maybe TRBD1 (5 bases). V was clipped by 3 bases and J by 1 base, with 13 bases between them. The V gene's germline CDR1 is LNHNV and CDR2 YYDKDF (reference sequence). The CDR3 extends over 17 amino acids. CDR3 sequence (DNA): TGTGCCACCAGCAGTGCCCAGGGAAAGTCTGGGGCCAACGTCCTGACTTTC. It specifies CATSSAQGKSGANVLTF. The whole variable domain, filled in from reference TRBV15 and TRBJ2-6, reads DAMVIQNPRYQVTQFGKPVTLSCSQTLNHNVMYWYQQKSSQAPKLLFHYYDKDFNNEADTPDNFQSRRPNTSFCFLDIRSPGLGDTAMYLCATSSAQGKSGANVLTFGAGSRLTVL.

This clonotype has more than one count but fewer than ten. This chain links TRBV7-9 with TRBJ2-5; weak D call: TRBD2 (6 bases). The ends were cut back, 5 bases at V and 5 bases at J, with 21 bases in the middle. The CDR3 consists of 16 residues. CDR1 and CDR2 (germline): SEHNR, FQNEAQ (reference sequence). CDR3 loop: CASSQKWDLVGETQYF. CDR3 nucleotides: TGTGCCAGCAGCCAGAAGTGGGACTTAGTTGGCGAGACCCAGTACTTC.

The J gene is TRBJ1-2, the V gene TRBV6-5; D gene uncertain. The CDR3 has 12 residues. Deletions cut 8 bases from V and 0 bases from J, with 7 bases between. The germline V gene encodes CDR1 MNHEY and CDR2 SVGAGI. This CDR3 reads CASWLSNYGYTF. In DNA, the CDR3 is TGTGCCAGCTGGTTGTCTAACTATGGCTACACCTTC.

This chain connects TRBV5-1 to TRBJ2-1; 13 bases map to TRBD2. V lost 3 bases to trimming and J lost 0 bases; unmatched junction nucleotides: 6. The CDR3 spans 18 residues. CDR1 SGHRS and CDR2 YFSETQ come from the germline V gene. The CDR3 region is CASSSLAGGGSSYNEQFF. DNA for the CDR3: TGCGCCAGCAGCTCACTAGCGGGGGGGGGAAGCTCCTACAATGAGCAGTTCTTC.

This clonotype was observed a few times. The chain joins TRBV4-1 to TRBJ1-2, with D uncertain. The CDR3 is made up of 15 amino acids. V gave up 0 bases and J gave up 4 bases, with 12 bases separating them. Germline V gene sequence: CDR1 MGHRA, CDR2 YSYEKL. The CDR3 protein is CASSQEGTGPYGYTF. DNA for the CDR3: TGCGCCAGCAGCCAAGAAGGTACCGGCCCCTATGGCTACACCTTC.

The V and J genes are TRBV6-2 or TRBV6-3 and TRBJ2-2; the match to TRBD1 covers 7 bases. The junction had 14 bases not matched to a gene; V was cut back by 7 bases and J by 6 bases. This CDR3 region has 16 residues. Germline CDR1 MNHEY, CDR2 SVGEGT. In DNA, the CDR3 is TGTGCCAGCACCCAATACGCAGGGGGAAGACCCGGGGAGCTGTTTTTT. Its protein product is CASTQYAGGRPGELFF.

V gene TRBV6-5 combines with J gene TRBJ1-5; 9 nucleotides align to TRBD1. The CDR3 runs 14 residues. Germline trimming cut 2 bases from V and 6 bases from J; bases unmatched to any gene: 2. Per germline, CDR1 MNHEY and CDR2 SVGAGI. CDR3 bases: TGTGCCAGCAGTTACCCGGACAGGGGTCAGCCCCAGCATTTT. This gives the protein CASSYPDRGQPQHF.

There are many counts of this clonotype. The chain links TRBV2 to TRBJ1-2; 7 nucleotides line up with TRBD1. This CDR3 region has 13 residues. J was trimmed by 3 bases and V by 5 bases; bases with no gene match: 3. Germline CDR1 and CDR2: SNHLY and FYNNEI. CDR3 bases: TGTGCCAGCAGTTTAGGGACAGACTATGGCTACACCTTC. It is translated as CASSLGTDYGYTF.